One and the same sample provided the 2 T cell receptor beta chains below, sequenced in a study of tumor-infiltrating lymphocytes in oesophageal squamous cell carcinoma. Via MiXCR, TCRdb re-called the PCR reads, giving one row per CDR3 protein. The sample lists about 12,000 distinct CDR3 sequences, just under 55% occurring once. The sequencing input was esophageal tumor tissue. The source is a female donor with esophageal squamous cell carcinoma.

The chain carries TRBV27 and TRBJ2-3, with D hard to call. The V and J ends lost 2 bases and 2 bases respectively, with 5 bases between them. The CDR3 has 13 residues. CDR1 and CDR2 (germline): MNHEY, SMNVEV (reference sequence). The CDR3 DNA reads TGTGCCAGCAGTTTAGCCCACACAGATACGCAGTATTTT. It encodes CASSLAHTDTQYF.

This clonotype was counted only a few times. V gene TRBV7-6 combines with J gene TRBJ2-6; 9 bases map to TRBD1. The CDR3 loop spans 16 amino acids. The germline V gene encodes CDR1 SGHVS and CDR2 FNYEAQ. J gave up 1 base and V 3 bases, and 1 base lay outside the gene matches. CDR3 loop: CASSLDRGSGANVLTF. For the CDR3, the DNA is TGTGCCAGCAGCTTGGACAGGGGTTCTGGGGCCAACGTCCTGACTTTC.